The entry below gives a single TCR beta chain sequence along with its context. Its antigen remains unknown. This entry belongs to a study of response to subunit inactivated influenza vaccine. MiXCR was run by TCRdb on the RT-PCR reads, yielding one entry per CDR3 protein. This sample has 300,000 to 350,000 distinct CDR3 sequences, with over 20% found just once. Broader study findings: The authors put forward the suggestion that each seasonal influenza vaccination may bring in only a limited number of new T cells.

The specimen was PBMCs from blood, collected 21 months after vaccination. The sequence was obtained from a man aged 45 to 75 who received an inactivated influenza vaccine.

CDR3 DNA: TGCGCCAGCAGCCAAGCCCCAGCGGGGGTTTTGAGTGATACGCAGTATTTT. Translating gives CASSQAPAGVLSDTQYF. The chain employs TRBV4-1 and TRBJ2-3; TRBD2 matches 8 bases. CDR1 and CDR2 (germline): MGHRA, YSYEKL. This CDR3 contains 17 residues. V lost 1 base to trimming and J lost 6 bases; unmatched junction nucleotides: 12.